These T cell receptor beta chains were read from a single sample in a study of blood T cells in healthy people across ages. TCRdb passed the 5' RACE reads through MiXCR, listing each CDR3 protein once. Among some 710,000 distinct CDR3 sequences listed, less than 60% were seen once. Sequencing input: blood. These receptors all come from a man aged 80 or over in good health. The CDR3 runs from the conserved cysteine through the conserved F or W. The D gene is left open where the match is weak. Expanded clones are given a class, and other clones once, few, many or no size at all.

size,D,V,CDR3
once,TRBD1,TRBV5-1,CASNLGTGGSGLRGEQYF
NA,NA,TRBV2,CASKGEARADTQYF
many,TRBD1,TRBV5-1,CASSAGDRVQDYGYTF
NA,TRBD1,TRBV7-2,CASSLTGGVGSPLHF
once,NA,TRBV9,CASSETREDTQYF
NA,TRBD1,TRBV10-3,CATRQGGNEKLFF
NA,NA,TRBV7-9,CASSFDTNTGELFF
NA,TRBD1,TRBV12-3/TRBV12-4,CASSDRDRGRSYGYTF
few,TRBD1,TRBV20-1,CSAPGQGSHEQYF
NA,NA,TRBV29-1,CSVEETGVGSYEQYF
many,NA,TRBV2,CASSDGAGSQETQYF
few,NA,TRBV3-1,CAGSSRTKNYEQYF
NA,TRBD2,TRBV5-1,CASSLVLAGGEQFF
NA,NA,TRBV12-3/TRBV12-4,CASSLGSWGTDAQYF
many,NA,TRBV3-1,CASSQDWASGSLRYF
NA,TRBD2,TRBV10-3,CAIRSGRREETQYF
NA,TRBD2,TRBV20-1,CSGNGRASTDTQYF
many,TRBD2,TRBV7-2,CASSLFLAGSNEQFF
NA,NA,TRBV12-3/TRBV12-4,CASSFGSSSIYF
NA,NA,TRBV7-2,CASSLPGPRNQPQHF
NA,NA,TRBV5-1,CASSFDPGYSNQPQHF
NA,TRBD1,TRBV18,CASSPGTEMDEQYF
NA,TRBD1,TRBV2,CASGTGQGNEQYF
NA,TRBD2,TRBV7-3,CASSLTFSGSPDTQYF
NA,TRBD2,TRBV7-6,CASSSGLAHSYDEQFF
few,NA,TRBV12-3/TRBV12-4,CASSADRTEAFF
NA,TRBD2,TRBV7-3,CASSLRLAGRNEQFF
NA,NA,TRBV7-3,CASSFNRDWEQYF
NA,NA,TRBV4-1,CASSQADGQPQHF
NA,NA,TRBV4-3,CASSQDLTSGGPGEKLFF
NA,NA,TRBV29-1,CSVVLQDSGYEQYF
NA,NA,TRBV5-1,CASGEYNEQFF
NA,TRBD2,TRBV11-2,CASSLSAGDQETQYF
NA,TRBD1,TRBV28,CASRRTGDPYEQYF
NA,TRBD2,TRBV20-1,CSARDTSGGAYEQYF
NA,NA,TRBV2,CASTRQINTEAFF
NA,NA,TRBV29-1,CSVAMGHNEQFF
NA,NA,TRBV5-1,CASSLVVSPYERYF
NA,NA,TRBV5-1,CASSGGSQPDTQYF
few,NA,TRBV18,CASSPPGYYGYTF
NA,NA,TRBV28,CASNTRRYQETQYF
few,NA,TRBV6-6,CASSYSGGGAETQYF
NA,NA,TRBV27,CASSLSGGNSYGYTF
NA,TRBD2,TRBV5-1,CASSFHLSGRLPDTQYF
few,TRBD2,TRBV15,CATSRDSRLAGANEQFF
NA,NA,TRBV20-1,CSARDPVRTEAFF